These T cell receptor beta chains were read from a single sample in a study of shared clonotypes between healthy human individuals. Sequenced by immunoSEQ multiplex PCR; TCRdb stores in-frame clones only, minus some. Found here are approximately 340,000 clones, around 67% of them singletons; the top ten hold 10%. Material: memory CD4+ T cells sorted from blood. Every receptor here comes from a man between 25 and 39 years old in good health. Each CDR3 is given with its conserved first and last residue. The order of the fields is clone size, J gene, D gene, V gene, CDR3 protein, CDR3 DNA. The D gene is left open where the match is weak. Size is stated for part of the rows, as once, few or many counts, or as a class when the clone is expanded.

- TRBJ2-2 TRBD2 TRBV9 CASSKGGTSGRWNTGELFF TGTGCCAGCAGCAAAGGAGGGACTAGCGGGAGGTGGAACACCGGGGAGCTGTTTTTT
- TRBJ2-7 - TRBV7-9 CASSLRASEQYF TGTGCCAGCAGCTTAAGGGCGAGCGAGCAGTACTTC
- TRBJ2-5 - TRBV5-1 CASSWDSETQYF TGCGCCAGCAGCTGGGACTCCGAGACCCAGTACTTC
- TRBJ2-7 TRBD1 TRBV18 CASSRTGGYEQYF TGTGCCAGCTCACGGACAGGGGGCTACGAGCAGTACTTC
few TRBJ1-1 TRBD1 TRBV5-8 CASSRNTGQGNTEAFF TGTGCCAGCAGTCGAAATACGGGACAGGGAAACACTGAAGCTTTCTTT
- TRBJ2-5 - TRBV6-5 CASSTGPWAGETQYF TGTGCCAGCAGCACCGGGCCCTGGGCCGGAGAGACCCAGTACTTC
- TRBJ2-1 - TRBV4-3 CASSQAPGQIPYNEQFF TGCGCCAGCAGCCAAGCCCCAGGACAGATCCCCTACAATGAGCAGTTCTTC
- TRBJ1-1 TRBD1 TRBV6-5 CASSSAGTGAFF TGTGCCAGCAGTTCAGCCGGGACAGGAGCTTTCTTT
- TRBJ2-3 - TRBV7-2 CASGSLGGTDTQYF TGTGCCAGCGGCTCATTAGGGGGCACAGATACGCAGTATTTT
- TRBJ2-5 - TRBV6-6 CASSYLQETQYF TGTGCCAGCAGTTACCTCCAAGAGACCCAGTACTTC
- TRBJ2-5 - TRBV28 CASSLQETQYF TGTGCCAGCAGCCTACAAGAGACCCAGTACTTC
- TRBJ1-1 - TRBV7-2 CASSFKENTEAFF TGTGCCAGCAGCTTCAAGGAGAACACTGAAGCTTTCTTT
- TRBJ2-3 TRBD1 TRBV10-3 CAISEPGTGDTDTQYF TGTGCCATCAGTGAGCCCGGGACAGGAGACACAGATACGCAGTATTTT
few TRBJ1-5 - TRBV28 CASRLGMINSNQPQHF TGTGCCAGCAGGTTAGGTATGATTAATAGCAATCAGCCCCAGCATTTT
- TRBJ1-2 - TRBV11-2 CASSFAGAYGYTF TGTGCCAGCAGCTTCGCAGGGGCCTATGGCTACACCTTC
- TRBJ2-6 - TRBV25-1 CASSGLQESSGANVLTF TGTGCCAGCAGTGGACTACAGGAGAGCTCTGGGGCCAACGTCCTGACTTTC
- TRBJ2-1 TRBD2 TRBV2 CASSEARAGGDNEQFF TGTGCCAGCAGTGAAGCGCGAGCGGGAGGAGACAATGAGCAGTTCTTC
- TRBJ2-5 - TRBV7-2 CASSLVQGQETQYF TGTGCCAGCAGCTTAGTCCAGGGGCAAGAGACCCAGTACTTC
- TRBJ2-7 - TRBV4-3 CASSQGGHYEQYF TGCGCCAGCAGCCAAGGAGGACACTACGAGCAGTACTTC
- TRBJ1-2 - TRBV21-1 CASSKVPIKGGYTF TGTGCCAGCAGCAAAGTCCCGATAAAGGGGGGCTACACCTTC
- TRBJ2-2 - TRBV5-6 CASSLSRAGQSNTGELFF TGTGCCAGCAGCTTGAGCCGGGCGGGTCAGTCGAACACCGGGGAGCTGTTTTTT
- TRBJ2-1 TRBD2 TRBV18 CASSQAGAINNEQFF TGTGCCAGCTCACAGGCGGGAGCCATTAACAATGAGCAGTTCTTC
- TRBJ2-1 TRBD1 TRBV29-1 CSATGQGLYNEQFF TGCAGCGCAACCGGACAGGGGCTTTACAATGAGCAGTTCTTC
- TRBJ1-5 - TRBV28 CASSWSTARQPQHF TGTGCCAGCAGCTGGAGCACAGCCCGGCAGCCCCAGCATTTT
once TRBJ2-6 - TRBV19 CASSISGGANVLTF TGTGCCAGTAGTATATCAGGTGGGGCCAACGTCCTGACTTTC
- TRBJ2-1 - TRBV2 CASRMERLGEQFF TGTGCCAGCAGAATGGAAAGGTTGGGTGAGCAGTTCTTC
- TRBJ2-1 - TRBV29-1 CSVLGGEGADEQFF TGCAGCGTCCTAGGGGGGGAGGGTGCAGATGAGCAGTTCTTC
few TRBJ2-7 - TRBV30 CAWRPSGPQSYEQYF TGTGCCTGGAGGCCCAGCGGGCCTCAGTCCTACGAGCAGTACTTC
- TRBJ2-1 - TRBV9 CASSVGGSTINEQFF TGTGCCAGCAGCGTAGGTGGATCTACAATCAATGAGCAGTTCTTC